One sample yielded the 27 T cell receptor beta chains listed below, sequenced in a study of T-cell memory formation after mild COVID-19. TCRdb reanalysed the 5' RACE reads using MiXCR and keeps one entry per CDR3 protein. This sample has some 310,000 distinct CDR3 sequences, with 20% to 25% found just once. The sequencing input was PBMCs or a T cell subset sorted from them (not recorded which). Every receptor here comes from a man younger than 35 who had mild COVID-19 (a few samples of this study predate the infection). Cell type and time point are not known.

This sequence joins TRBV5-1 and TRBJ2-1, with 10 bases aligning to TRBD1. Losses at the gene ends were 4 bases for V and 4 bases for J; bases not matched to a gene: 5. Germline V lookup: CDR1 SGHRS, CDR2 YFSETQ. The CDR3 runs 15 residues. The CDR3: CASSRGQGEYNEQFF. The CDR3 nucleotides are TGCGCCAGCAGCCGAGGACAGGGGGAATACAATGAGCAGTTCTTC.

This clonotype was detected only a few times. The chain uses TRBV28 and TRBJ2-1; maybe TRBD1 (6 bases). Per the germline V gene, CDR1 is MDHEN and CDR2 is SYDVKM. The CDR3 extends over 15 amino acids. Between the trimmed V and J ends, which lost 7 bases and 5 bases, there was a span of 18 bases. CDR3 in amino acids: CASTHGRGLDNEQFF. CDR3 nucleotides: TGTGCCAGCACGCACGGCAGGGGCCTAGACAATGAGCAGTTCTTC. Drawing the rest from reference TRBV28 and TRBJ2-1, the complete variable domain is DVKVTQSSRYLVKRTGEKVFLECVQDMDHENMFWYRQDPGLGLRLIYFSYDVKMKEKGDIPEGYSVSREKKERFSLILESASTNQTSMYLCASTHGRGLDNEQFFGPGTRLTVL.

The rearrangement uses TRBV18 and TRBJ1-1, with D tentatively TRBD1 (6 bases). The CDR3 is 14 residues long. Germline CDR1 is KGHSH and CDR2 is LQKENI. V was cut by 2 bases and J by 5 bases, with 12 bases left in between. The chain's CDR3 is CASSPEQGRTEAFF. DNA for the CDR3: TGTGCCAGCTCACCAGAACAGGGACGGACTGAAGCTTTCTTT.

This clonotype was detected a few times. In DNA, the CDR3 is TGTGCCAGCAGCTTGGCGTCAGGTCAGCCCCAGCATTTT. Translated, it gives CASSLASGQPQHF. This chain uses TRBV11-2 with TRBJ1-5, with D unclear. Trimming took 3 bases from V and 6 from J, leaving 9 bases between them. The germline gives CDR1 SGHAT, CDR2 FQNNGV. This CDR3 is built from 13 residues.

The chain couples TRBV7-6 to TRBJ2-5; D is uncertain. Germline CDR1 and CDR2: SGHVS and FNYEAQ. Trimming took 1 base from V and 5 from J, leaving 11 bases between them. The CDR3 loop spans 14 amino acids. CDR3 protein: CASSLVWVGETQYF. DNA of the CDR3: TGTGCCAGCAGCTTAGTTTGGGTCGGGGAGACCCAGTACTTC. Complete variable domain (other parts from reference TRBV7-6 and TRBJ2-5): GAGVSQSPRYKVTKRGQDVALRCDPISGHVSLYWYRQALGQGPEFLTYFNYEAQQDKSGLPNDRFSAERPEGSISTLTIQRTEQRDSAMYRCASSLVWVGETQYFGPGTRLLVL.

In its sample, this clonotype was seen many times. V usage is TRBV7-2 and J usage is TRBJ2-2; D gene uncertain. Germline-derived CDR1 and CDR2 are SGHTA and FQGNSA. The V end lost 2 bases, the J end lost 4 bases, and 5 bases lay between the germline ends. The CDR3 runs to 13 residues. CDR3 bases: TGTGCCAGCAGCTTATACTCCACCGGGGAGCTGTTTTTT. This translates into CASSLYSTGELFF.

This clonotype has just a few counts. The chain couples TRBV5-5 to TRBJ2-3; D could derive from TRBD1 or TRBD2 (6 bases each). CDR1 and CDR2 (germline): SGHKS, YYEKEE (reference sequence). V was trimmed by 4 bases and J by 1 base, leaving 16 bases between them. This CDR3 region has 16 residues. The CDR3 DNA is TGTGCCAGCAGCCGTGACGGGGGCGCACGCACAGATACGCAGTATTTT. Protein sequence: CASSRDGGARTDTQYF. The complete variable domain, with remaining parts taken from reference TRBV5-5 and TRBJ2-3, reads DAGVTQSPTHLIKTRGQQVTLRCSPISGHKSVSWYQQVLGQGPQFIFQYYEKEERGRGNFPDRFSARQFPNYSSELNVNALLLGDSALYLCASSRDGGARTDTQYFGPGTRLTVL.

DNA for the CDR3: TGCGCCAGCAGCCGGTACGGGCGGAGCTCCTACAATGAGCAGTTCTTC. Translating gives CASSRYGRSSYNEQFF. This rearrangement joins TRBV4-3 to TRBJ2-1; D unresolved. The CDR3 covers 16 residues. The germline CDR1 and CDR2 sequences are LGHNA and YSLEER. The V and J ends lost 4 bases and 0 bases respectively, with 13 bases between them.

The V and J genes are TRBV5-1 and TRBJ2-2; TRBD1 is a possible D gene (6 bases). V dropped 7 bases and J dropped 3 bases, with 13 bases sitting between them. This CDR3 spans 14 amino acids. From germline, CDR1 is SGHRS and CDR2 YFSETQ. CDR3 nucleotides: TGCGCCAGCGGCGCAGGGGCCGACACCGGGGAGCTGTTTTTT. Its protein is CASGAGADTGELFF.

The J gene is TRBJ1-2, the V gene TRBV7-9, with TRBD1 as a possible D gene (5 bases). Germline V gene sequence: CDR1 SEHNR, CDR2 FQNEAQ (reference sequence). The CDR3 runs to 13 residues. Deletions cut 3 bases from V and 6 bases from J, with 11 bases between. CDR3 residues: CASSFSGTNGYTF. For the CDR3, the DNA is TGTGCCAGCAGCTTTTCAGGGACCAATGGCTACACCTTC.

This clonotype was recorded a few times. At one end, the junction sequence differs from germline, possibly due to a read error. The chain carries TRBV10-3 and TRBJ2-1; 7 positions agree with TRBD1. The CDR3 spans 14 residues. Germline CDR1 and CDR2: ENHRY and SYGVKD. CDR3 in amino acids: CAISPGQSFNEQFF. In DNA form, the CDR3 reads TGTGCCATCAGTCCGGGACAGTCCTTCAATGAGCAGTTCTTC.

V gene TRBV6-2 or TRBV6-3 combines with J gene TRBJ2-7, with 7 bases fitting TRBD1. The V gene end was trimmed by 4 bases and the J gene end by 0 bases; junction bases not matched to a gene: 3. The CDR3 totals 14 residues. From germline, CDR1 is MNHEY and CDR2 SVGEGT. CDR3 sequence reads: CASSSGTASYEQYV. The CDR3 DNA reads TGTGCCAGCAGTTCCGGGACAGCCTCCTACGAGCAGTACGTC.

This clonotype has just a few counts. V is TRBV4-1 and J is TRBJ2-4; the D gene is possibly TRBD2 (6 bases). The germline V gene has CDR1 MGHRA and CDR2 YSYEKL. V lost 7 bases, J lost 8 bases, and 21 bases lay in between. The CDR3 spans 15 residues. The CDR3 loop reads CASTRGTLGGYIQYF. As DNA, the CDR3 is TGCGCCAGCACAAGAGGGACTTTGGGGGGATACATTCAGTACTTC.

The chain links TRBV18 to TRBJ1-2; D unresolved. Trimming shortened V by 1 base and J by 2 bases, and 8 bases separated the two germline ends. Looked up from germline, CDR1 is KGHSH and CDR2 is LQKENI. The CDR3 is 14 amino acids. DNA for the CDR3: TGTGCCAGCTCACCACGGGCAGAGAACTATGGCTACACCTTC. This encodes CASSPRAENYGYTF.

This clonotype came up many times. The V gene is TRBV10-3, the J gene TRBJ2-1, with D perhaps being TRBD1 or TRBD2 (5 bases each). Germline V lookup: CDR1 ENHRY, CDR2 SYGVKD. Trimming left V 4 bases short and J 2 bases short, with 12 bases between. The CDR3 sequence is 15 residues long. CDR3 in DNA: TGTGCCATCAGTGCCGGGACCGAAGCCTACAATGAGCAGTTCTTC. Translating it yields CAISAGTEAYNEQFF.

The sample holds a few counts of this clonotype. This chain uses TRBV29-1 with TRBJ2-7, with 8 nucleotides matching TRBD1. Trimming removed 4 bases from V and 6 bases from J; junction bases left unmatched: 11. The CDR3 consists of 14 residues. From germline, CDR1 is SQVTM and CDR2 ANQGSEA. CDR3 residues: CSVGAAGQGGEQYF. CDR3 coding DNA: TGCAGCGTTGGGGCTGCCGGACAGGGAGGCGAGCAGTACTTC.

Many counts were recorded for this clonotype. The J gene is TRBJ2-2, the V gene TRBV4-1; tentatively, D is TRBD1 or TRBD2 (6 bases each). Germline lookup yields CDR1 MGHRA and CDR2 YSYEKL. CDR3 length equals 17 residues. V was clipped by 3 bases and J by 1 base, with 15 bases between them. Here the CDR3 reads CASSHPRGRKNTGELFF. The CDR3 DNA reads TGCGCCAGCAGCCACCCCCGGGGGCGGAAGAACACCGGGGAGCTGTTTTTT.

This clonotype was detected a few times. The CDR3 sequence is CASSRTQGRREQFF. The CDR3 coding sequence is TGTGCCAGCAGCAGGACACAGGGGCGTAGGGAGCAGTTCTTC. The gene calls are TRBV6-2 or TRBV6-3 and TRBJ2-1; 7 bases line up with TRBD1. There are 14 residues in the CDR3. CDR1 is MNHEY, CDR2 SVGEGT, per germline. J lost 10 bases, V lost 6 bases, and 12 bases had no gene match.

This clonotype appeared a few times. The chain carries TRBV12-3 or TRBV12-4 and TRBJ2-7; 9 nucleotides line up with TRBD1. The CDR3 consists of 15 residues. V was clipped by 6 bases and J by 3 bases; unmatched bases: 9. This chain's CDR3 is CASRKGTGRGYEQYF. The CDR3 coding sequence is TGTGCCAGCAGGAAGGGGACAGGGAGAGGCTACGAGCAGTACTTC.

The table lists this clonotype with a few counts. The CDR3 nucleotides read TGCGCCAGCAGCCAGACCCCGAATAGCAATCAGCCCCAGCATTTT. Its translation: CASSQTPNSNQPQHF. The chain couples TRBV4-1 to TRBJ1-5; no definite D call. The germline V gene has CDR1 MGHRA and CDR2 YSYEKL. This CDR3 is built from 15 residues. The germline V and J ends were trimmed by 3 bases and 0 bases, with 9 bases remaining between them.

This clonotype was recorded a few times. The chain employs TRBV30 and TRBJ1-1; no clear D. This CDR3 is 11 amino acids long. Germline loops: CDR1 GTSNPN, CDR2 SVGIG (reference sequence). V was pared by 5 bases and J by 0 bases, with 4 bases between. The DNA of the CDR3 is TGTGCCTGGGCACTGAACACTGAAGCTTTCTTT. This codes for CAWALNTEAFF.

The chain has TRBV3-1 and TRBJ2-4; maybe TRBD1 (5 bases). With 1 base removed from V and 4 bases from J, the gap between germline ends came to 5 bases. Germline assignment: CDR1 LGHDT and CDR2 YNNKEL (reference sequence). This CDR3 has 13 residues. The CDR3 bases are TGTGCCAGCAGCCAAGGACAGAAAAACATTCAGTACTTC. Its protein is CASSQGQKNIQYF. Full variable domain (outside the CDR3, taken from reference TRBV3-1 and TRBJ2-4): DTAVSQTPKYLVTQMGNDKSIKCEQNLGHDTMYWYKQDSKKFLKIMFSYNNKELIINETVPNRFSPKSPDKAHLNLHINSLELGDSAVYFCASSQGQKNIQYFGAGTRLSVL.

J is TRBJ2-5 and V is TRBV7-2, with D perhaps being TRBD1 or TRBD2 (6 bases each). The CDR3 loop spans 16 amino acids. Between the trimmed V and J ends, which lost 2 bases and 5 bases, there was a span of 18 bases. The germline gives CDR1 SGHTA, CDR2 FQGNSA. CDR3 nucleotides: TGTGCCAGCAGCTTACCCGTCCGAGGGGGGCTCGAGACCCAGTACTTC. This encodes CASSLPVRGGLETQYF.

This chain joins TRBV6-2 or TRBV6-3 and TRBJ2-7; 7 bases are shared with TRBD1. This CDR3 region has 16 residues. V was clipped by 5 bases and J by 3 bases; unmatched bases: 13. Germline assignment: CDR1 MNHEY and CDR2 SVGEGT. CDR3 DNA: TGTGCCAGCAGTCCATTAAACCTCTGGGACAGCTACGAGCAGTACGTC. It translates to CASSPLNLWDSYEQYV.

This clonotype was counted only a few times. The chain recombines TRBV11-2 with TRBJ2-5; weak D call: TRBD1 (5 bases). The CDR3 contains 17 residues. Trimming took off 4 bases at V and 0 bases at J, with 18 bases between the two ends. CDR1 is SGHAT, CDR2 FQNNGV, per germline. CDR3 in DNA: TGTGCCAGCAGCTCCATCCTTGGGGCGCACAACCAAGAGACCCAGTACTTC. Its translation: CASSSILGAHNQETQYF.

This rearrangement joins TRBV7-2 to TRBJ2-2, with D possibly TRBD2 on 5 matching bases. This CDR3 comprises 14 residues. Germline V gene lookup returns CDR1 SGHTA and CDR2 FQGNSA. Trimming took 2 bases from V and 6 from J, leaving 10 bases between them. This CDR3 is CASSLIPGSGELFF. The CDR3 region has the DNA TGTGCCAGCAGCTTAATCCCGGGGTCCGGGGAGCTGTTTTTT.

This clonotype was detected only a few times. This sequence joins TRBV27 and TRBJ2-7; D tentatively fits TRBD1 or TRBD2 (5 bases each). The CDR3 has 12 residues. Trimming took 7 bases from V and 5 from J, leaving 12 bases between them. Germline V gene sequence: CDR1 MNHEY, CDR2 SMNVEV (reference sequence). CDR3 residues: CASNFGGNEQYV. For the CDR3, the DNA is TGTGCCAGCAATTTTGGGGGAAACGAGCAGTACGTC.